This TCR beta chain was found in a study of graft-versus-host responses after intestinal transplantation. Study-wide points: GvH clones were found in recipient marrow; some appeared first in ileum or blood.

Method: immunoSEQ multiplex PCR; TCRdb's copy keeps in-frame clones and lacks some. Of about 85,000 clones in the sample, around 80% are singletons; the top ten hold more than 0.8%. Regarding this clone: Its specificity is not known.

The J segment lost 0 bases and the V segment lost 4 bases, leaving 11 bases of the junction unmatched. The germline CDR1 and CDR2 sequences are SEHNR and FQNEAQ (reference sequence). This CDR3 has 18 amino acids. Here the sequenced sample was unstimulated CD4+ T cells sorted from spleen or lymph node cells, taken before intestinal transplant. This clonotype was obtained from a human donor who received an intestinal transplant. This chain links TRBV7-9 with TRBJ1-3; 8 bases are shared with TRBD1. The CDR3 DNA sequence: TGTGCCAGCAGCTCTTCCAGGGGGCTAACGTTCTCTGGAAACACCATATATTTT. It yields the protein CASSSSRGLTFSGNTIYF.